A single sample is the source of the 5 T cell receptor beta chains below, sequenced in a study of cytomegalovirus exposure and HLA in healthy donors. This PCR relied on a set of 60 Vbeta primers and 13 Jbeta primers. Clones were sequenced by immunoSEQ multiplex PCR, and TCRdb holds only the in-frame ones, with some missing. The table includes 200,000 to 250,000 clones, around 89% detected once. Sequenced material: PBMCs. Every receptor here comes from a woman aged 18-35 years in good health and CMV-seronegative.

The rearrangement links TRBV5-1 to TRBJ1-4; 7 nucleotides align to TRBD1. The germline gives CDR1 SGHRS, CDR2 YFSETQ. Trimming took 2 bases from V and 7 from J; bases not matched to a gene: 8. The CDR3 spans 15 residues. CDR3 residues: CASSLQTGQTEKLFF. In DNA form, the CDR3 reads TGCGCCAGCAGCTTACAGACAGGGCAGACTGAAAAACTGTTTTTT.

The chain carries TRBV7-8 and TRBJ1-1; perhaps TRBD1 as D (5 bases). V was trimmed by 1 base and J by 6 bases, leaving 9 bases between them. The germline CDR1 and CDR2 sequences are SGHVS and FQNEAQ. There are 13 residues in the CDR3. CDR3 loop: CASSLVRRAEAFF. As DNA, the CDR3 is TGTGCCAGCAGCTTAGTACGCAGGGCTGAAGCTTTCTTT. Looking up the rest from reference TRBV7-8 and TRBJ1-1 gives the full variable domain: GAGVSQSPRYKVAKRGQDVALRCDPISGHVSLFWYQQALGQGPEFLTYFQNEAQLDKSGLPSDRFFAERPEGSVSTLKIQRTQQEDSAVYLCASSLVRRAEAFFGQGTRLTVV.

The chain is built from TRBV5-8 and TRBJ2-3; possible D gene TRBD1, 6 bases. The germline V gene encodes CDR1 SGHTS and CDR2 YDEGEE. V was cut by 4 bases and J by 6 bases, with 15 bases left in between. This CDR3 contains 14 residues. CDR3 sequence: CASSPGQSRDTQYF. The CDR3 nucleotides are TGTGCCAGCAGCCCGGGACAATCGAGGGATACGCAGTATTTT.

CDR3 amino acids: CASTSGTDSFEQYF. In DNA form, the CDR3 reads TGTGCCAGCACCTCCGGGACAGATTCGTTCGAGCAGTACTTC. The chain recombines TRBV27 with TRBJ2-7; TRBD1 agrees at 7 bases. The germline CDR1 and CDR2 sequences are MNHEY and SMNVEV (reference sequence). With V trimmed by 7 bases and J by 6 bases, 12 bases remained unmatched. The CDR3 extends over 14 amino acids.

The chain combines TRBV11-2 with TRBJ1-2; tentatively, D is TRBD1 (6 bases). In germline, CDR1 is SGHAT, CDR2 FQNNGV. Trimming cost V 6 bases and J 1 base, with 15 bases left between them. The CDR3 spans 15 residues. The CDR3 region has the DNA TGTGCCAGCAGGAGAATAGGGGACATTAACTATGGCTACACCTTC. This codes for CASRRIGDINYGYTF.